The 8 T cell receptor beta chains given below trace back to one sample, sequenced in a study of blood T cells in healthy people across ages. The second PCR ran about 6 to 11 cycles with a sample-barcoded 5' primer and J-beta primers. Using its own MiXCR run on the 5' RACE reads, TCRdb lists one record per CDR3 protein. Seen here are 650,000 to 800,000 distinct CDR3 sequences, around 43% observed once, and the top ten hold 15% to 25%. Sequencing was performed on blood. Receptors originate from a man in his sixties in good health.

V and J are TRBV6-5 and TRBJ2-5; TRBD1 aligns across 7 bases. Germline CDR1 reads MNHEY; CDR2 reads SVGAGI. The CDR3 is made up of 14 amino acids. J gave up 11 bases and V 5 bases, and 14 bases lay outside the gene matches. This CDR3 reads CASSEGQSYNEQYF. The CDR3 region has the DNA TGTGCCAGCAGTGAGGGACAGAGCTACAATGAGCAGTACTTC.

This clonotype was seen more than once but under ten times. The V gene is TRBV3-1, the J gene TRBJ2-3; TRBD2 agrees at 7 bases. The CDR3 consists of 18 residues. V gave up 4 bases and J gave up 2 bases; unmatched junction bases: 15. CDR1 LGHDT and CDR2 YNNKEL come from the germline V gene (reference sequence). The CDR3 DNA is TGTGCCAGCAGCCCGGGGAGGGGCTCCTACGGGACCACAGATACGCAGTATTTT. It is translated as CASSPGRGSYGTTDTQYF.

This clonotype was seen a few times. The rearrangement uses TRBV4-1 and TRBJ2-7, with no clear D. The V end lost 1 base, the J end lost 3 bases, and 16 bases lay between the germline ends. The germline gives CDR1 MGHRA, CDR2 YSYEKL. The CDR3 loop spans 16 amino acids. CDR3: CASSQAAPRASYEQYF. The DNA for the CDR3 is TGCGCCAGCAGCCAAGCTGCACCCCGGGCAAGCTACGAGCAGTACTTC.

Points on this clonotype: One end of the junction varies from germline; a read error may be responsible. The V and J genes are TRBV7-2 and TRBJ2-5; D call uncertain. The CDR3 has 14 residues. Per the germline V gene, CDR1 is SGHTA and CDR2 is FQGNSA. As DNA, the CDR3 is TGTGCCAGCAGCGTAGCTAAGTTAGGGGAGACCCAGTACTTC. This sequence encodes CASSVAKLGETQYF.

The chain recombines TRBV29-1 with TRBJ1-1, with D maybe TRBD1 (5 bases). Germline V gene sequence: CDR1 SQVTM, CDR2 ANQGSEA. The V gene lost 5 bases and the J gene lost 4 bases, with 11 bases spanning the gap. This CDR3 region has 12 residues. The CDR3 here is CSVQGLGTEAFF. For the CDR3, the DNA is TGCAGCGTTCAGGGACTAGGCACTGAAGCTTTCTTT.

The V call is TRBV5-1, the J call TRBJ2-1; 7 positions match TRBD1. V lost 4 bases to trimming and J lost 4 bases; unmatched junction nucleotides: 11. CDR1 and CDR2 from the germline V gene are SGHRS and YFSETQ. The CDR3 extends over 16 amino acids. The CDR3 sequence: CASSTKGALSYNEQFF. The CDR3 nucleotides read TGCGCCAGCAGCACCAAGGGGGCGCTTTCTTACAATGAGCAGTTCTTC.

This clonotype has just a few counts. A much larger clone differs by one base, so this may be a read error. V gene TRBV10-1 combines with J gene TRBJ2-5; 9 bases match TRBD1. Trimming took 6 bases from V and 11 from J; bases not matched to a gene: 13. The CDR3 consists of 14 residues. Germline V lookup: CDR1 WNHNN, CDR2 SYGVQD (reference sequence). The CDR3 loop is CASSPGQGHNEQYF. In nucleotides, the CDR3 is TGCGCCAGCAGCCCCGGACAGGGGCACAATGAGCAGTACTTC.

This clonotype was seen a single time. The chain joins TRBV7-9 to TRBJ1-4; D is ambiguous. Germline V lookup: CDR1 SEHNR, CDR2 FQNEAQ (reference sequence). This CDR3 comprises 16 residues. Trimming shortened V by 1 base and J by 0 bases, and 9 bases separated the two germline ends. The DNA for the CDR3 is TGTGCCAGCAGCTTAGGCAGGAGTGCAACTAATGAAAAACTGTTTTTT. Residues: CASSLGRSATNEKLFF.